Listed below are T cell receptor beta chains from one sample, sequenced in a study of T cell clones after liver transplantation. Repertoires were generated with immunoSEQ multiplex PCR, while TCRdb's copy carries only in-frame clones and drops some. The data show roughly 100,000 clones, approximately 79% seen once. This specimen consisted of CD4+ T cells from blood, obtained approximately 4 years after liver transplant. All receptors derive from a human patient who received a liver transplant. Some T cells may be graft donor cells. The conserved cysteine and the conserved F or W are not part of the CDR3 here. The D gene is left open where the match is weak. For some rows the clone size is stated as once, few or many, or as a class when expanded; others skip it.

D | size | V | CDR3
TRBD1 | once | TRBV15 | ATSRDSQGAKEQY
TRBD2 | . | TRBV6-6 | ASSQLAGGTYEQY
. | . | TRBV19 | ASSPPPGDTQY
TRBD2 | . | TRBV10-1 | ASTATGLAGRTDTQY
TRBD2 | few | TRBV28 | ASSSTSEFSYEQY
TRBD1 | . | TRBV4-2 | ASSQQSLRDSSYGYT
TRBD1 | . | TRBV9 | ASSVGPGGSDNEQF
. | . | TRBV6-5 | ASTREGTNYGYT
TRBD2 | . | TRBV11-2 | ASTISGVSSYEQY
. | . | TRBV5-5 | ASRINGRAEAF
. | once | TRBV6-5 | ASSYSSNRNTEAF
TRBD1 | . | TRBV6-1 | ASSAQGAGTEAF
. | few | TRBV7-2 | ASSLSSGVTEAF
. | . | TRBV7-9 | ASSLVAGPYEQY
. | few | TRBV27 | ASSLYPTYEQY
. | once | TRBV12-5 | ASGLVGGASTDTQY
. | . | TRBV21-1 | ASSKAEGQGNNEQY
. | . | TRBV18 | ASSSSEEQY
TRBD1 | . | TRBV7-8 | ASSLAGTGFTEQY
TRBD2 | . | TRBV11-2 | ASSLVAGFTGELF
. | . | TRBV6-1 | ASSFAGRSGF
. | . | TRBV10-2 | ASSGIANYGYT
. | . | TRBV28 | ASSLRTGNTEAF
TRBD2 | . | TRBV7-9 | ASSLRASGSDEQF
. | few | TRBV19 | ASSRRGTSTSTDTQY
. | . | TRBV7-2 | ASSPEGTANYGYT
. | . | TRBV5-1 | ASRRVASPQETQY
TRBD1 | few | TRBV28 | ASSRPWDSSKT
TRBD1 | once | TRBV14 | ASSLTGQAATYEQY
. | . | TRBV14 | ASSQRTGGETQY
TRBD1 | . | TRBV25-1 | ASSPDRGNEKLF
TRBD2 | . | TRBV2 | ASSARSSGYNEQF
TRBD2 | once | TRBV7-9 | ASSYYLGTSGQETQY
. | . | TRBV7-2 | ASSPSPSGANVLT
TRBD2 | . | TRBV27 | ASSSSAPGLAGLLGNEQF
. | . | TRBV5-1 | ASSSGTSHSGANVLT
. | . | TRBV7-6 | ASSARLGVNTEAF
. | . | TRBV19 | ASRRTDLGEQY
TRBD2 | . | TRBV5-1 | ASSLVASGDYEQY
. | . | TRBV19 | ASSLTGIEQF
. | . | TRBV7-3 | ASSLRGQGVGGYT
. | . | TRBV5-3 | ARSPSGPTYEQY
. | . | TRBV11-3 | ASSRTVINTGELF